This T cell receptor (beta chain) was captured in a study of cytomegalovirus exposure and HLA in healthy donors. Study-level background: Most genotyped donors, around four fifths of around 370, had Caucasian-associated genetic ancestry.

Primers for the PCR totalled 60 Vbeta and 13 Jbeta. Generated by immunoSEQ multiplex PCR, the TCRdb table keeps only in-frame clones and is missing some. The repertoire holds roughly 130,000 clones, with 79% as singletons. Overall study results and limits: A later analysis reportedly found fewer N-insertions in an Asian-associated ancestry cluster than the roughly 670-donor mean. Researchers reported in a later analysis that common viral pathogens appeared linked to several top clusters.

As to this clone: Its specificity is unknown.

The J segment lost 1 base and the V segment lost 0 bases, leaving 21 bases of the junction unmatched. Germline CDR1 and CDR2: KGHSH and LQKENI. This CDR3 is 23 amino acids long. This rearrangement joins TRBV18 to TRBJ2-6, with 7 bases aligning to TRBD2. The sample was PBMCs. The sequence was collected from a man aged 18 to 29 in good health and CMV-seronegative. CDR3 sequence (DNA): TGTGCCAGCTCACCACCCGTTTTTCGTCGGTCAAGGGCAGCGGGATCTGGGGCCAACGTCCTGACTTTC. This codes for CASSPPVFRRSRAAGSGANVLTF.